These T cell receptor beta chains were read from a single sample in a study of CD8 T cells in Susac syndrome. TCRdb re-called the immunoSEQ multiplex PCR reads through MiXCR, storing one row per CDR3 protein. The table has some 250,000 distinct CDR3 sequences, about 96% seen once; the top ten hold approximately 0.1%. Material for sequencing was CD4+ T cells from PBMCs. The source is a human donor with Susac syndrome. CDR3s include the opening cysteine and the closing phenylalanine or tryptophan. A D gene is named only where the DNA matches it firmly. For some rows the clone size is stated as once, few or many, or as a class when expanded; others skip it.

J gene: TRBJ2-7
clone size: few
V gene: TRBV28
D gene: TRBD2
CDR3 protein: CASRSLAGVYEQYF
CDR3 DNA: TGTGCCAGCAGGTCACTAGCGGGAGTCTACGAGCAGTACTTC

J gene: TRBJ1-5
clone size: NA
V gene: TRBV21-1
D gene: NA
CDR3 protein: CASSGGAYQPQHF
CDR3 DNA: TGTGCCAGCAGCGGGGGGGCGTACCAGCCCCAGCATTTT

J gene: TRBJ2-6
clone size: NA
V gene: TRBV28
D gene: NA
CDR3 protein: CASSHSPGANVLTF
CDR3 DNA: TGTGCCAGCAGTCACAGCCCTGGGGCCAACGTCCTGACTTTC

J gene: TRBJ2-1
clone size: NA
V gene: TRBV3-1
D gene: NA
CDR3 protein: CASSQVAGLYNEQFF
CDR3 DNA: TGTGCCAGCAGCCAAGTTGCAGGGCTATACAATGAGCAGTTCTTC

J gene: TRBJ2-2
clone size: NA
V gene: TRBV18
D gene: TRBD2
CDR3 protein: CASSPRLAGNTGELFF
CDR3 DNA: TGTGCCAGCTCACCGCGGCTAGCGGGAAACACCGGGGAGCTGTTTTTT

J gene: TRBJ2-3
clone size: NA
V gene: TRBV3-1
D gene: TRBD2
CDR3 protein: CASSQDSGRARTDTQYF
CDR3 DNA: TGTGCCAGCAGCCAAGATTCCGGGAGGGCCCGCACAGATACGCAGTATTTT

J gene: TRBJ1-2
clone size: NA
V gene: TRBV12-3/TRBV12-4
D gene: NA
CDR3 protein: CASSRGPSYGYTF
CDR3 DNA: TGTGCCAGCAGCCGGGGACCGAGCTATGGCTACACCTTC

J gene: TRBJ2-1
clone size: few
V gene: TRBV28
D gene: NA
CDR3 protein: CASSSPPSSYNEQFF
CDR3 DNA: TGTGCCAGCAGTTCCCCGCCCAGCTCCTACAATGAGCAGTTCTTC

J gene: TRBJ2-1
clone size: once
V gene: TRBV30
D gene: TRBD1
CDR3 protein: CAWMTGETDNEQFF
CDR3 DNA: TGTGCCTGGATGACAGGGGAAACGGACAATGAGCAGTTCTTC

J gene: TRBJ2-1
clone size: NA
V gene: TRBV28
D gene: NA
CDR3 protein: CASSFAGEIYNEQFF
CDR3 DNA: TGTGCCAGCAGTTTCGCAGGGGAGATCTACAATGAGCAGTTCTTC

J gene: TRBJ2-3
clone size: NA
V gene: TRBV9
D gene: NA
CDR3 protein: CASSVGTEAITDTQYF
CDR3 DNA: TGTGCCAGCAGCGTAGGGACGGAGGCCATCACAGATACGCAGTATTTT

J gene: TRBJ1-5
clone size: once
V gene: TRBV18
D gene: NA
CDR3 protein: CAARTDGDQPQHF
CDR3 DNA: TGTGCCGCGCGAACCGATGGGGATCAGCCCCAGCATTTT

J gene: TRBJ1-3
clone size: once
V gene: TRBV30
D gene: NA
CDR3 protein: CAWSEGPVVLTIYF
CDR3 DNA: TGTGCCTGGAGTGAGGGACCGGTTGTTTTAACCATATATTTT

J gene: TRBJ2-5
clone size: once
V gene: TRBV6-6
D gene: TRBD1
CDR3 protein: CASSERDRGFVETQYF
CDR3 DNA: TGTGCCAGCAGCGAACGGGACAGGGGATTCGTGGAGACCCAGTACTTC

J gene: TRBJ1-1
clone size: NA
V gene: TRBV30
D gene: NA
CDR3 protein: CASTPSRGTEAFF
CDR3 DNA: TGTGCCTCCACGCCGTCGCGGGGCACTGAAGCTTTCTTT

J gene: TRBJ2-5
clone size: NA
V gene: TRBV2
D gene: NA
CDR3 protein: CASTAQETQYF
CDR3 DNA: TGTGCCAGCACGGCCCAAGAGACCCAGTACTTC

J gene: TRBJ2-7
clone size: NA
V gene: TRBV18
D gene: TRBD1
CDR3 protein: CASSIHRGSEQYF
CDR3 DNA: TGTGCCAGCTCCATTCACAGGGGATCAGAGCAGTACTTC

J gene: TRBJ2-3
clone size: NA
V gene: TRBV9
D gene: NA
CDR3 protein: CASTPGPTSTDTQYF
CDR3 DNA: TGTGCCAGCACCCCCGGACCTACTAGCACAGATACGCAGTATTTT

J gene: TRBJ2-1
clone size: NA
V gene: TRBV20-1
D gene: NA
CDR3 protein: CSVPQGWAEQFF
CDR3 DNA: TGCAGTGTCCCACAGGGTTGGGCTGAGCAGTTCTTC

J gene: TRBJ2-7
clone size: NA
V gene: TRBV12-3/TRBV12-4
D gene: NA
CDR3 protein: CASSGISGSYEQYF
CDR3 DNA: TGTGCCAGCAGTGGGATTAGCGGATCCTACGAGCAGTACTTC

J gene: TRBJ2-5
clone size: once
V gene: TRBV11-2
D gene: TRBD2
CDR3 protein: CASTLFATSGTKTQYF
CDR3 DNA: TGTGCCAGCACCTTATTCGCGACTAGCGGGACTAAGACCCAGTACTTC

J gene: TRBJ2-2
clone size: NA
V gene: TRBV27
D gene: NA
CDR3 protein: CASSKTGLGTGELFF
CDR3 DNA: TGTGCCAGCAGTAAAACAGGTCTGGGAACCGGGGAGCTGTTTTTT

J gene: TRBJ2-4
clone size: NA
V gene: TRBV20-1
D gene: TRBD2
CDR3 protein: CSAPTSGSTGIQYF
CDR3 DNA: TGCAGTGCCCCTACTAGCGGGAGTACCGGCATTCAGTACTTC

J gene: TRBJ2-5
clone size: once
V gene: TRBV29-1
D gene: TRBD1
CDR3 protein: CSVGATGVWETQYF
CDR3 DNA: TGCAGCGTTGGGGCGACAGGGGTATGGGAGACCCAGTACTTC

J gene: TRBJ2-4
clone size: NA
V gene: TRBV20-1
D gene: NA
CDR3 protein: CSARGEAKNIQYF
CDR3 DNA: TGCAGTGCTAGAGGAGAGGCCAAAAACATTCAGTACTTC

J gene: TRBJ2-5
clone size: NA
V gene: TRBV20-1
D gene: TRBD2
CDR3 protein: CSATGTSGNQETQYF
CDR3 DNA: TGCAGTGCTACCGGGACTAGCGGGAACCAAGAGACCCAGTACTTC

J gene: TRBJ2-2
clone size: NA
V gene: TRBV5-1
D gene: NA
CDR3 protein: CATGLNSNTGELFF
CDR3 DNA: TGCGCCACAGGACTAAACAGCAACACCGGGGAGCTGTTTTTT

J gene: TRBJ2-4
clone size: NA
V gene: TRBV5-6
D gene: NA
CDR3 protein: CASSGPSSKGWYF
CDR3 DNA: TGTGCCAGCAGCGGGCCCTCCTCGAAGGGATGGTACTTC

J gene: TRBJ2-1
clone size: NA
V gene: TRBV12-3/TRBV12-4
D gene: NA
CDR3 protein: CASSITTGEQFF
CDR3 DNA: TGTGCCAGCAGTATAACTACAGGGGAGCAGTTCTTC

J gene: TRBJ1-4
clone size: NA
V gene: TRBV18
D gene: NA
CDR3 protein: CASSITNTANEKLFF
CDR3 DNA: TGTGCCAGCTCAATTACTAATACAGCTAATGAAAAACTGTTTTTT

J gene: TRBJ2-7
clone size: NA
V gene: TRBV27
D gene: TRBD1
CDR3 protein: CASSSGDRYYEQYF
CDR3 DNA: TGTGCCAGCAGTTCGGGGGACAGGTACTACGAGCAGTACTTC

J gene: TRBJ1-1
clone size: NA
V gene: TRBV7-6
D gene: NA
CDR3 protein: CASSFSYPGQSMNTEAFF
CDR3 DNA: TGTGCCAGCAGCTTCAGTTACCCCGGACAGTCCATGAACACTGAAGCTTTCTTT

J gene: TRBJ2-7
clone size: NA
V gene: TRBV27
D gene: NA
CDR3 protein: CASSQTRPSYEQYF
CDR3 DNA: TGTGCCAGCAGTCAGACTAGACCCTCCTACGAGCAGTACTTC

J gene: TRBJ2-6
clone size: NA
V gene: TRBV3-1
D gene: NA
CDR3 protein: CASSRGSGANVLTF
CDR3 DNA: TGTGCCAGCAGCCGCGGGTCTGGGGCCAACGTCCTGACTTTC

J gene: TRBJ1-2
clone size: NA
V gene: TRBV6-5
D gene: NA
CDR3 protein: CASFGRGMDGYTF
CDR3 DNA: TGTGCCAGTTTCGGGCGCGGGATGGATGGCTACACCTTC

J gene: TRBJ1-5
clone size: NA
V gene: TRBV4-1
D gene: NA
CDR3 protein: CASSQPGRNQPQHF
CDR3 DNA: TGCGCCAGCAGCCAACCAGGACGCAATCAGCCCCAGCATTTT

J gene: TRBJ2-7
clone size: NA
V gene: TRBV20-1
D gene: TRBD1
CDR3 protein: CSAEPGQGYEQYF
CDR3 DNA: TGCAGTGCGGAGCCGGGACAGGGCTACGAGCAGTACTTC

J gene: TRBJ2-1
clone size: NA
V gene: TRBV9
D gene: TRBD2
CDR3 protein: CASSPGTSGFSYNEQFF
CDR3 DNA: TGTGCCAGCAGCCCGGGGACTAGCGGGTTCTCCTACAATGAGCAGTTCTTC

J gene: TRBJ1-1
clone size: NA
V gene: TRBV29-1
D gene: NA
CDR3 protein: CSVEATSGGTEAFF
CDR3 DNA: TGCAGCGTTGAAGCGACATCTGGGGGCACTGAAGCTTTCTTT

J gene: TRBJ1-1
clone size: NA
V gene: TRBV4-1
D gene: NA
CDR3 protein: CASSQASRRAEAFF
CDR3 DNA: TGCGCCAGCAGCCAAGCATCTCGGCGGGCTGAAGCTTTCTTT

J gene: TRBJ2-3
clone size: NA
V gene: TRBV30
D gene: NA
CDR3 protein: CAWSRATSWADTQYF
CDR3 DNA: TGTGCCTGGAGCAGAGCCACTAGCTGGGCAGATACGCAGTATTTT

J gene: TRBJ1-1
clone size: NA
V gene: TRBV5-1
D gene: NA
CDR3 protein: CASSLDGVIYTEAFF
CDR3 DNA: TGCGCCAGCAGCTTGGACGGGGTCATATACACTGAAGCTTTCTTT

J gene: TRBJ2-3
clone size: once
V gene: TRBV30
D gene: TRBD1
CDR3 protein: CAWSPGQKTDTQYF
CDR3 DNA: TGTGCCTGGAGCCCGGGACAGAAAACAGATACGCAGTATTTT

J gene: TRBJ2-3
clone size: NA
V gene: TRBV7-2
D gene: NA
CDR3 protein: CASSLFFVLTDTQYF
CDR3 DNA: TGTGCCAGCAGCTTATTCTTCGTTCTCACAGATACGCAGTATTTT

J gene: TRBJ1-5
clone size: NA
V gene: TRBV2
D gene: NA
CDR3 protein: CASSEWGSNQPQHF
CDR3 DNA: TGTGCCAGCAGTGAATGGGGTAGCAATCAGCCCCAGCATTTT

J gene: TRBJ1-5
clone size: NA
V gene: TRBV7-9
D gene: NA
CDR3 protein: CASSIGSGMGNQPQHF
CDR3 DNA: TGTGCCAGCAGCATCGGCTCGGGGATGGGCAATCAGCCCCAGCATTTT

J gene: TRBJ2-7
clone size: NA
V gene: TRBV20-1
D gene: TRBD2
CDR3 protein: CSASGTSGTYEQYF
CDR3 DNA: TGCAGTGCCTCTGGGACTAGCGGCACCTACGAGCAGTACTTC

J gene: TRBJ1-1
clone size: NA
V gene: TRBV30
D gene: NA
CDR3 protein: CAWSVLGTIEAFF
CDR3 DNA: TGTGCCTGGAGTGTACTGGGGACTATTGAAGCTTTCTTT